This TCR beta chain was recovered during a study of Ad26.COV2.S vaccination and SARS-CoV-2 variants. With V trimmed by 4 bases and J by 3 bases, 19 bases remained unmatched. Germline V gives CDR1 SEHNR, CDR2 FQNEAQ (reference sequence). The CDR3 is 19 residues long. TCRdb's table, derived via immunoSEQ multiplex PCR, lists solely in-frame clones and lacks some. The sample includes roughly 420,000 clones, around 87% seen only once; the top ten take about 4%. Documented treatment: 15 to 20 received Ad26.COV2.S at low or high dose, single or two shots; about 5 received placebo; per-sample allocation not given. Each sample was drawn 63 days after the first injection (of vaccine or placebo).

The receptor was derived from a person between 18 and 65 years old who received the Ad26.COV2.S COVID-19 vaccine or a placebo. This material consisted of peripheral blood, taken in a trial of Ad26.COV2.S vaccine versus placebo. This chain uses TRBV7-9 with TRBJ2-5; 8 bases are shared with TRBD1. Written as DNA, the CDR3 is TGTGCCAGCAGCTACGCCCCCAGGACAGGGACCTGGGGGAAAGAGACCCAGTACTTC. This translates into CASSYAPRTGTWGKETQYF.